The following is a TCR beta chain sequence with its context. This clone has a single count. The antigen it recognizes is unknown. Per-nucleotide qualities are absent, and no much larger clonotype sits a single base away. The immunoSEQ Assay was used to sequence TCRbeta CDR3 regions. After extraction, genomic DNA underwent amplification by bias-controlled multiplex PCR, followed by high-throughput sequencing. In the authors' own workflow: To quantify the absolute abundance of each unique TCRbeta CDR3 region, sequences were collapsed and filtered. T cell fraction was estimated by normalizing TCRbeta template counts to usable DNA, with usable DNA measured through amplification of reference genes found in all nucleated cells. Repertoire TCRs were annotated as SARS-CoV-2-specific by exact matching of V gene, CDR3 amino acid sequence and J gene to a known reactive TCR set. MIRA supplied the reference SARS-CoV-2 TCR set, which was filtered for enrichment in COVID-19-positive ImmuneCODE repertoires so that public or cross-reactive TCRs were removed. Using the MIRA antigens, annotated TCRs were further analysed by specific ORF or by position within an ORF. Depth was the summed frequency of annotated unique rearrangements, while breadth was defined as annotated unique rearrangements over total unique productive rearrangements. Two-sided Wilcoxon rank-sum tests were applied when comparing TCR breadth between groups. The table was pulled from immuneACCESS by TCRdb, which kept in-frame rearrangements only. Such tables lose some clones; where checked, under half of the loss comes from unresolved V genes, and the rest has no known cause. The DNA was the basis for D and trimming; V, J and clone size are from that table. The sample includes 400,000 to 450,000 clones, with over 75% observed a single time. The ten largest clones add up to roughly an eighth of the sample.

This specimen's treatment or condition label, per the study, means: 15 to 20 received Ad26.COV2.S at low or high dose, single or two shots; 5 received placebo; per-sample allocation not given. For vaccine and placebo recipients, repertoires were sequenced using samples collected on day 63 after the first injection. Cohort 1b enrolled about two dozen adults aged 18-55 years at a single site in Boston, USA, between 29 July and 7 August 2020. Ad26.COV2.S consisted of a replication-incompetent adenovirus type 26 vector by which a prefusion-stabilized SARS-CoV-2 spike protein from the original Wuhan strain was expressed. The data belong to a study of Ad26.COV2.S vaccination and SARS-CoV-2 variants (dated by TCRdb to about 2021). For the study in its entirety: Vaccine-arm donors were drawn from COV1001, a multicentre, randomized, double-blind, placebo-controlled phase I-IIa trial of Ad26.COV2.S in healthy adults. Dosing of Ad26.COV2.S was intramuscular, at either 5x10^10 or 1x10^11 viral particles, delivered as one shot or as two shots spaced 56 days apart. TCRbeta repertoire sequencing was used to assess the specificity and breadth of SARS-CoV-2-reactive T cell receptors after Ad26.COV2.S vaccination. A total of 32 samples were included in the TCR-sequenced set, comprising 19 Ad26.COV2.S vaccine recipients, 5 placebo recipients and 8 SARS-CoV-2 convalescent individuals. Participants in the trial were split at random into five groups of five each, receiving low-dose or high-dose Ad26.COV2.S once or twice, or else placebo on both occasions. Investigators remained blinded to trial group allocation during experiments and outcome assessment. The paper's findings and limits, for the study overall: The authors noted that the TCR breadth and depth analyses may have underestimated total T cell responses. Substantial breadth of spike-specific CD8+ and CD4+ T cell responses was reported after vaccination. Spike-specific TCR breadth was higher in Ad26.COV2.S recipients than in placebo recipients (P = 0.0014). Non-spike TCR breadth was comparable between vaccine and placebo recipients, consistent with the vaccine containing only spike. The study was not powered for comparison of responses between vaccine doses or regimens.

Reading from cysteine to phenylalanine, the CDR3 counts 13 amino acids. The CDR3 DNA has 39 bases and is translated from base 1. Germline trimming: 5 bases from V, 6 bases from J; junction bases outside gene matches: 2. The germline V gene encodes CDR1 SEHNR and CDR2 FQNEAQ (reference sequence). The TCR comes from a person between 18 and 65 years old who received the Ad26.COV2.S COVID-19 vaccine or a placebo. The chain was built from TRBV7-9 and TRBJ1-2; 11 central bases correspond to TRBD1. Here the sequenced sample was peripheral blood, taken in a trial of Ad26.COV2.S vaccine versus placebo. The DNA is TGTGCCAGCAGCGCGGGACAGGGGGATGGCTACACCTTC. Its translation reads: CASSAGQGDGYTF.